One sample yielded the 24 T cell receptor beta chains listed below, sequenced in a study of blood T cell repertoires in COVID-19. Assay: immunoSEQ multiplex PCR; the TCRdb copy retains only in-frame clones and omits some. The sample comprises 60,000 to 80,000 clones, approximately 89% of which are singletons, and roughly 6.7% rests with the top ten. The sequencing input was peripheral blood. The source of these receptors is a woman in her 70s with acute or convalescent COVID-19.

This rearrangement joins TRBV19 to TRBJ2-2; 10 bases map to TRBD2. With 6 bases clipped from V and 5 bases from J, the junction kept 6 bases outside the gene matches. The germline CDR1 and CDR2 sequences are LNHDA and SQIVND (reference sequence). This CDR3 has 15 amino acids. CDR3 residues: CASRTGTSVTGELFF. CDR3 DNA sequence: TGTGCCAGTAGGACCGGGACTAGCGTTACCGGGGAGCTGTTTTTT.

Concerning this clone: The junction differs from germline at one of its ends, possibly a read error. This chain connects TRBV5-8 to TRBJ1-1, with 10 bases fitting TRBD1. This CDR3 is 12 amino acids long. CDR1 and CDR2 from the germline V gene are SGHTS and YDEGEE. This chain's CDR3 is CASSLVGTGESF. The CDR3, as DNA: TGTGCCAGCAGCTTGGTTGGGACAGGGGAAAGCTTT.

The J gene is TRBJ2-3, the V gene TRBV7-3; 9 nucleotides line up with TRBD2. J was trimmed by 3 bases and V by 5 bases; bases with no gene match: 9. The length of the CDR3 is 16 residues. Per the germline V gene, CDR1 is SGHTA and CDR2 is FQGTGA. The CDR3 sequence: CASSLRVAGETDTQYF. CDR3 DNA: TGTGCCAGCAGCCTGCGTGTAGCGGGAGAAACAGATACGCAGTATTTT.

This clone was seen just once. The chain couples TRBV30 to TRBJ1-2; D gene unclear. The CDR3 covers 12 residues. Germline V gene data show CDR1 as GTSNPN and CDR2 as SVGIG (reference sequence). Trimming shortened V by 2 bases and J by 0 bases, and 4 bases separated the two germline ends. The CDR3 loop reads CAWSSANYGYTF. Here the CDR3 DNA reads TGTGCCTGGAGTTCTGCTAACTATGGCTACACCTTC.

The CDR3, as DNA: TGTGCCAGCAGCTTGCATCCGGGTGTTGGAAACACCATATATTTT. Translation: CASSLHPGVGNTIYF. The chain employs TRBV5-5 and TRBJ1-3, with no clear D. This CDR3 is 15 amino acids long. Germline assignment: CDR1 SGHKS and CDR2 YYEKEE (reference sequence). The V and J ends lost 1 base and 3 bases respectively, with 11 bases between them.

The chain combines TRBV7-9 with TRBJ1-1, with D uncertain. This CDR3 region has 13 residues. The V end was cut by 5 bases, the J end by 3 bases, with 10 bases between. The V gene's germline CDR1 is SEHNR and CDR2 FQNEAQ (reference sequence). The CDR3 DNA reads TGTGCCAGCAGCGCCCAGACATACACTGAAGCTTTCTTT. Translating it yields CASSAQTYTEAFF.

This sequence joins TRBV19 and TRBJ2-3; maybe TRBD2 (6 bases). CDR3 length: 14 amino acids. Per the germline V gene, CDR1 is LNHDA and CDR2 is SQIVND (reference sequence). V lost 6 bases and J 2 bases, leaving 12 bases between the germline ends. This chain's CDR3 is CASSWTIPTDTQYF. The CDR3, as DNA: TGTGCCAGTAGCTGGACTATACCCACAGATACGCAGTATTTT.

This clone was found once. The chain is built from TRBV6-5 and TRBJ1-5; D unclear. Trimming took off 5 bases at V and 5 bases at J, with 13 bases between the two ends. There are 14 residues in the CDR3. Germline CDR1 MNHEY, CDR2 SVGAGI. The CDR3 here is CASSRDLTHQPQHF. The CDR3 DNA follows: TGTGCCAGCAGTCGGGATCTTACCCATCAGCCCCAGCATTTT.

The V and J genes are TRBV28 and TRBJ1-1; TRBD1 is a possible D gene (6 bases). The CDR3 covers 20 residues. CDR1 and CDR2 (germline): MDHEN, SYDVKM. V lost 6 bases, J lost 1 base, and 30 bases lay in between. The DNA for the CDR3 is TGTGCCAGCAGCAGGACTTACCTCGAAGCGTCTACAGGGTGGAACACTGAAGCTTTCTTT. Encoded protein: CASSRTYLEASTGWNTEAFF.

This sequence joins TRBV7-2 and TRBJ1-2; TRBD1 agrees at 8 bases. This CDR3 is built from 14 residues. Germline CDR1 reads SGHTA; CDR2 reads FQGNSA. V shed 5 bases and J 8 bases; nucleotides not matched to a gene: 10. CDR3 region: CASSVLQGAGGYTF. CDR3 bases: TGTGCCAGCAGCGTTCTCCAGGGGGCGGGAGGCTACACCTTC.

This clone was observed a few times. The gene calls are TRBV20-1 and TRBJ1-1; perhaps TRBD1 as D (6 bases). CDR3 length equals 15 residues. With 3 bases removed from V and 1 base from J, the gap between germline ends came to 15 bases. Germline lookup yields CDR1 DFQATT and CDR2 SNEGSKA (reference sequence). This CDR3 is CSASRAGAPNTEAFF. The CDR3 DNA sequence: TGCAGTGCTAGTAGGGCAGGGGCTCCGAACACTGAAGCTTTCTTT.

The chain carries TRBV6-5 and TRBJ1-6; 9 bases fit TRBD1. Germline V gives CDR1 MNHEY, CDR2 SVGAGI. This CDR3 contains 14 residues. V lost 6 bases to trimming and J lost 9 bases; unmatched junction nucleotides: 6. CDR3 region: CASSLQGATSPLHF. The CDR3 nucleotides are TGTGCCAGCAGCCTACAGGGGGCAACTTCACCCCTCCACTTT.

CDR3 bases: TGTGCCAGCAGTTTAGCCGGGACAGTGGCTTTCTTT. This codes for CASSLAGTVAFF. The V gene is TRBV28, the J gene TRBJ1-1, with 7 bases that match TRBD1. Germline V gene lookup returns CDR1 MDHEN and CDR2 SYDVKM. After removal of 2 bases from V and 11 bases from J, the junction contained 5 bases not matched to a gene. This CDR3 has 12 amino acids. The entire variable domain, with the rest obtained from reference TRBV28 and TRBJ1-1, is as follows: DVKVTQSSRYLVKRTGEKVFLECVQDMDHENMFWYRQDPGLGLRLIYFSYDVKMKEKGDIPEGYSVSREKKERFSLILESASTNQTSMYLCASSLAGTVAFFGQGTRLTVV.

In DNA, the CDR3 is TGTGCCAGCAGCGTAGGGGACAGGGGGCTTCAAGAGACCCAGTACTTC. This gives the protein CASSVGDRGLQETQYF. The rearrangement uses TRBV9 and TRBJ2-5; 12 bases are shared with TRBD1. The V segment lost 0 bases and the J segment 2 bases; nucleotides outside the gene matches: 2. Germline assignment: CDR1 SGDLS and CDR2 YYNGEE. CDR3 length: 16 amino acids.

This clone was counted a single time. The chain joins TRBV28 to TRBJ2-7; tentative D call: TRBD1 (6 bases). The CDR3 loop spans 17 amino acids. Germline lookup yields CDR1 MDHEN and CDR2 SYDVKM. V shed 6 bases and J shed 7 bases, with 28 bases lying between them. The CDR3 here is CASRKGPVQGFRGEQYF. The CDR3 nucleotides are TGTGCCAGCAGGAAAGGGCCCGTACAGGGCTTTAGGGGAGAGCAGTACTTC.

The J gene is TRBJ1-2, the V gene TRBV28, with a possible D match to TRBD1 (6 bases). The CDR3 loop spans 12 amino acids. The V and J ends lost 6 bases and 7 bases respectively, with 12 bases between them. Germline values: CDR1 MDHEN, CDR2 SYDVKM. In DNA form, the CDR3 reads TGTGCCAGCAGGCTACAGGGACGTGGCTACACCTTC. Translating it yields CASRLQGRGYTF.

This chain links TRBV3-1 (or the pseudogene TRBV3-2) with TRBJ2-3, with 15 positions matching TRBD2. Germline V gene data show CDR1 as LGHDT and CDR2 as YNNKEL (reference sequence). The CDR3 sequence is 18 residues long. Trimming took 0 bases from V and 1 from J; bases not matched to a gene: 2. The CDR3 region has the DNA TGTGCCAGCAGCCAAGAGGGACTAGCGGGGGGAGGCACAGATACGCAGTATTTT. This sequence encodes CASSQEGLAGGGTDTQYF.

This clone was found once. V usage is TRBV6-5 and J usage is TRBJ1-2, with TRBD1 identical over 7 bases. The V gene's germline CDR1 is MNHEY and CDR2 SVGAGI. The V segment lost 6 bases and the J segment 4 bases; nucleotides outside the gene matches: 11. The length of the CDR3 is 15 residues. The CDR3 loop is CASRLRQGQGYGYTF. The CDR3 nucleotides read TGTGCCAGCAGATTAAGACAGGGCCAGGGCTATGGCTACACCTTC.

This chain joins TRBV4-1 and TRBJ2-5, with TRBD1 matching over 7 bases. The CDR3 length is 15 residues. CDR1 and CDR2 from the germline V gene are MGHRA and YSYEKL. V lost 4 bases, J lost 2 bases, and 7 bases stayed unmatched. CDR3 nucleotides: TGCGCCAGCAGCCTAATCGGGACAGCGCAAGAGACCCAGTACTTC. Protein sequence: CASSLIGTAQETQYF.

The genes are TRBV11-2 and TRBJ1-3, with D tentatively TRBD1 (5 bases). CDR1 is SGHAT and CDR2 is FQNNGV in the germline V gene. The ends were cut back, 4 bases at V and 3 bases at J, with 7 bases in the middle. The CDR3 is made up of 13 amino acids. The CDR3 DNA is TGTGCCAGCAGCTCCAGGGTTGGAAACACCATATATTTT. The encoded protein is CASSSRVGNTIYF.

The genes are TRBV6-4 and TRBJ2-1; a weak D match, TRBD2 (5 bases). CDR3 length: 15 residues. Germline values: CDR1 MRHNA, CDR2 SNTAGT. V was clipped by 5 bases and J by 0 bases, with 11 bases between them. CDR3 protein: CASSRAEHSYNEQFF. DNA for the CDR3: TGTGCCAGCAGTCGAGCGGAGCACTCCTACAATGAGCAGTTCTTC.

The V gene is TRBV2, the J gene TRBJ1-5; D is perhaps TRBD1 (5 bases). Germline CDR1 and CDR2: SNHLY and FYNNEI. The CDR3 has 19 amino acids. Trimming removed 6 bases at V and 6 bases at J, with 30 bases between. CDR3 loop: CASSQLLLAGTPMGQPQHF. The CDR3 DNA reads TGTGCCAGCAGCCAACTCCTTTTAGCCGGGACTCCTATGGGTCAGCCCCAGCATTTT.

V and J are TRBV6-5 and TRBJ1-1, with 7 bases lining up with TRBD1. The CDR3 runs 14 residues. Germline V CDR1 and CDR2: MNHEY, SVGAGI. V shed 6 bases and J 0 bases; nucleotides not matched to a gene: 4. CDR3 nucleotides: TGTGCCAGCAGCGGGGACAGAATGAACACTGAAGCTTTCTTT. It codes for CASSGDRMNTEAFF.

In this sample, this clone turned up a few times. This chain joins TRBV7-6 and TRBJ2-7; 9 nucleotides match TRBD1. CDR3 length: 13 residues. Trimming took 4 bases from V and 5 from J; bases not matched to a gene: 3. Per the germline V gene, CDR1 is SGHVS and CDR2 is FNYEAQ. CDR3 in amino acids: CASSWDRENEQYF. The CDR3 bases are TGTGCCAGCAGCTGGGACAGGGAGAACGAGCAGTACTTC. Full variable domain (outside the CDR3, taken from reference TRBV7-6 and TRBJ2-7): GAGVSQSPRYKVTKRGQDVALRCDPISGHVSLYWYRQALGQGPEFLTYFNYEAQQDKSGLPNDRFSAERPEGSISTLTIQRTEQRDSAMYRCASSWDRENEQYFGPGTRLTVT.